This TCR beta chain appears in the sequencing data of a study of early T cells in non-severe SARS-CoV-2 infection (dated by TCRdb to the early 2020s). In terms of the full investigation: Because TCR sequencing was done on bulk RNA from unsorted whole blood, the alpha and beta chains could not be paired. The paper as a whole reports these results and caveats: VDJdb matching was skewed toward anti-spike CD8 responses, so virus-specific expansions were likely underestimated and private and CD4 specificities were missed.

The CDR3 numbers 16 residues from cysteine through phenylalanine. Only the CDR3 DNA is retained, 48 bases long and in frame from the first base. From the germline V gene (reference sequence), CDR1 is DFQATT and CDR2 is SNEGSKA. Relative to germline, V is missing 5 bases and J is missing 3 bases, with 15 bases of the junction outside any gene match. Set within a cohort of healthcare workers in London, UK, this nested case-control study involved weekly PCR testing of nasopharyngeal swabs along with blood sampling. Healthcare workers were recruited during the week of the UK lockdown, between 23 and 31 March 2020, and followed weekly for up to roughly 15 weeks. The library was obtained by 5' RACE. The instrument given in TCRdb is NextSeq 500. Unique molecular identifiers were attached to individual cDNA molecules in the TCR library protocol so that sequencing error and PCR bias could be corrected. TCR alpha and beta chains were both sequenced, and the abundances of alpha and beta sequences in each sample were closely correlated with each other. The authors processed their data as follows. Decombinator V4 was used to annotate the V gene, J gene and CDR3 of the TCR sequences. Expanded TCRs were defined as changing significantly between any two time points under a Poisson model with p below 0.0001. TCR abundances were normalised to the total number of TCRs sequenced in each sample and reported as counts per million. TRAV1-2 paired with TRAJ12, TRAJ20 or TRAJ33 defined MAIT TCRs, while TRAV10 paired with TRAJ18 defined iNKT TCRs. A search of VDJdb, accessed on 1 November 2021, was run for TCRs annotated to CMV, EBV and SARS-CoV-2, with TCRs annotated for multiple antigens excluded. TCRdb itself trimmed the public reads at Q25 with fastp, ran MiXCR and retained productive beta chains. Identical CDR3 proteins give one entry, which carries the most common genes and DNA. The V and J calls shown here were made by TCRdb, not taken from the authors' results. The sample has 100,000 or so distinct CDR3 sequences on record, around 16% of them singletons. The ten largest clones capture about 5% of the sample.

Points on this clonotype: The clone's antigen remains unknown. Base qualities were left out, and no much larger clone turns up one base away.

Sample: whole blood, taken at baseline. The V and J genes are TRBV20-1 and TRBJ2-7; TRBD2 aligns with 8 central bases. This TCR derives from an adult who was a healthcare worker with PCR-confirmed SARS-CoV-2 infection or an uninfected control (not recorded which). The CDR3 sequence is CSAGDRKTSVNYEQYF. The DNA reads as follows: TGCAGTGCTGGGGACCGGAAGACTAGCGTGAACTACGAGCAGTACTTC.